Following are 21 T cell receptor beta chains from one sample sequenced in a study of blood T cell repertoires in COVID-19. Clones were read by immunoSEQ multiplex PCR, and TCRdb kept only the in-frame ones, dropping some. This sample has about 130,000 clones, with approximately 90% found just once. The material sequenced was peripheral blood. The receptors were sampled from a man aged 45-65 years with acute or convalescent COVID-19.

The gene calls are TRBV5-1 and TRBJ2-2; TRBD1 might be the D (6 bases). Germline V CDR1 and CDR2: SGHRS, YFSETQ. This CDR3 has 17 amino acids. The germline V and J ends were trimmed by 4 bases and 4 bases, with 20 bases remaining between them. CDR3 in DNA: TGCGCCAGCAGCATGGGAGCGTTCGGACAGATCACCGGGGAGCTGTTTTTT. Translation: CASSMGAFGQITGELFF.

This rearrangement joins TRBV15 to TRBJ2-5; weak D call: TRBD1 (5 bases). Trimming removed 0 bases from V and 5 bases from J, with 16 bases in between. CDR1 LNHNV and CDR2 YYDKDF come from the germline V gene (reference sequence). This CDR3 is 16 amino acids long. The CDR3 spells CATSRDPGSPSETQYF. CDR3 bases: TGTGCCACCAGCAGAGATCCAGGGTCCCCTAGTGAGACCCAGTACTTC.

V is TRBV10-3 and J is TRBJ1-1; D uncertain. This CDR3 spans 12 amino acids. Per the germline V gene, CDR1 is ENHRY and CDR2 is SYGVKD. With 4 bases removed from V and 7 bases from J, the gap between germline ends came to 10 bases. The CDR3 region is CAISGALGEAFF. In DNA form, the CDR3 reads TGTGCCATCAGTGGGGCGTTAGGTGAAGCTTTCTTT.

The chain has TRBV11-2 and TRBJ1-1; TRBD1 matches at 7 bases. CDR3 length: 13 amino acids. V was clipped by 2 bases and J by 8 bases; unmatched bases: 5. CDR1 is SGHAT and CDR2 is FQNNGV in the germline V gene. CDR3 coding DNA: TGTGCCAGCAGCTTACGGACAGGTGACGAAGCTTTCTTT. It translates to CASSLRTGDEAFF.

V is TRBV6-9 and J is TRBJ1-2, with 9 positions matching TRBD1. V lost 5 bases and J lost 8; bases outside the gene matches: 6. CDR3 length: 13 residues. Germline V gene data show CDR1 as MNHGY and CDR2 as SVAAGI. The CDR3 spells CASSEDRGSGYTF. The CDR3 bases are TGTGCCAGCAGTGAGGACAGGGGAAGCGGCTACACCTTC.

V usage is TRBV6-5 and J usage is TRBJ2-3, with 9 bases lining up with TRBD2. Unmatched junction bases numbered 11, after V lost 5 bases and J lost 8 bases. CDR3 size: 15 residues. The germline V gene encodes CDR1 MNHEY and CDR2 SVGAGI. This chain's CDR3 is CASSPGLAARGTQYF. The CDR3, as DNA: TGTGCCAGCAGTCCGGGACTAGCCGCCCGAGGTACGCAGTATTTT.

The CDR3 loop is CASSLRQGEHGYTF. The CDR3 nucleotides are TGCGCCAGCAGCTTGCGACAGGGGGAACATGGCTACACCTTC. The chain has TRBV5-1 and TRBJ1-2, with TRBD1 identical over 9 bases. The germline gives CDR1 SGHRS, CDR2 YFSETQ. The CDR3 consists of 14 residues. Germline trimming cut 1 base from V and 6 bases from J; bases unmatched to any gene: 4.

The chain carries TRBV9 and TRBJ1-2; D is unresolved. The ends were cut back, 4 bases at V and 10 bases at J, with 17 bases in the middle. This CDR3 is 13 amino acids long. Per germline, CDR1 SGDLS and CDR2 YYNGEE. This chain's CDR3 is CASSPDQAGSYTF. The CDR3 DNA is TGTGCCAGCAGCCCTGACCAGGCGGGCTCCTACACCTTC.

The chain uses TRBV28 and TRBJ2-3, with D perhaps TRBD2 (5 bases). Per germline, CDR1 MDHEN and CDR2 SYDVKM. The V end was cut by 5 bases, the J end by 0 bases, with 15 bases between. The CDR3 sequence is 16 residues long. The CDR3 nucleotides are TGTGCCAGCAGTCCCTCCGGGGTAACTAGCACAGATACGCAGTATTTT. Translated: CASSPSGVTSTDTQYF.

The chain carries TRBV7-9 and TRBJ1-5; perhaps TRBD1 as D (5 bases). The CDR3 has 13 amino acids. Germline assignment: CDR1 SEHNR and CDR2 FQNEAQ (reference sequence). The V gene lost 4 bases and the J gene lost 2 bases, with 6 bases spanning the gap. The DNA of the CDR3 is TGTGCCAGCAGCTCGGGGGGCAATCAGCCCCAGCATTTT. Its translation is CASSSGGNQPQHF.

The rearrangement uses TRBV28 and TRBJ2-7, with D possibly TRBD2 on 5 matching bases. This CDR3 comprises 17 residues. V was shortened by 6 bases and J by 2 bases, with 23 bases between the two germline ends. Germline V lookup: CDR1 MDHEN, CDR2 SYDVKM. The CDR3 DNA reads TGTGCCAGCAGCCTACCGTTGGGTGAGGGCTTTACCTACGAGCAGTACTTC. It is translated as CASSLPLGEGFTYEQYF.

This sequence joins TRBV5-1 and TRBJ1-5, with D unresolved. The CDR3 length is 15 residues. The germline V gene has CDR1 SGHRS and CDR2 YFSETQ. The V gene lost 4 bases and the J gene lost 6 bases, with 17 bases spanning the gap. In DNA, the CDR3 is TGCGCCAGCAGCGCAGAGGGAATGGTTGGTCAGCCCCAGCATTTT. It translates to CASSAEGMVGQPQHF.

The rearrangement links TRBV28 to TRBJ2-1; D not certain. This CDR3 comprises 15 residues. Trimming removed 6 bases at V and 7 bases at J, with 19 bases between. Germline CDR1 and CDR2: MDHEN and SYDVKM. CDR3 loop: CASSPNSHLKNEQFF. CDR3 sequence (DNA): TGTGCCAGCAGCCCTAATAGCCACCTTAAAAATGAGCAGTTCTTC.

The chain is built from TRBV24-1 and TRBJ2-3; D perhaps matches TRBD2 (5 bases). V lost 5 bases to trimming and J lost 4 bases, with 9 bases between them. The CDR3 is 13 residues long. Germline CDR1 and CDR2: KGHDR and SFDVKD. Here the CDR3 DNA reads TGTGCCACCAGTGCGGGGTACGCAGATACGCAGTATTTT. The encoded protein is CATSAGYADTQYF.

The chain combines TRBV7-6 with TRBJ1-1, with TRBD1 matching over 7 bases. V lost 5 bases to trimming and J lost 0 bases; unmatched junction nucleotides: 6. The germline V gene encodes CDR1 SGHVS and CDR2 FNYEAQ. This CDR3 spans 15 amino acids. The CDR3 region is CASSPGGQLNTEAFF. CDR3 DNA sequence: TGTGCCAGCAGCCCCGGGGGACAGCTGAACACTGAAGCTTTCTTT.

The chain joins TRBV19 to TRBJ2-1, with TRBD1 as a possible D gene (6 bases). Trimming cost V 5 bases and J 5 bases, with 25 bases left between them. The CDR3 sequence is 18 residues long. CDR1 LNHDA and CDR2 SQIVND come from the germline V gene (reference sequence). In nucleotides, the CDR3 is TGTGCCAGTAGTTCCCCTTGGGGGCCGGCCGTTACCGACAATGAGCAGTTCTTC. Its translation is CASSSPWGPAVTDNEQFF.

The chain uses TRBV28 and TRBJ2-2; 11 nucleotides match TRBD2. V shed 5 bases and J 5 bases; nucleotides not matched to a gene: 7. The germline V gene encodes CDR1 MDHEN and CDR2 SYDVKM. The CDR3 is made up of 16 amino acids. The DNA for the CDR3 is TGTGCCAGCAGTACGGGGACTAGCGGATATACCGGGGAGCTGTTTTTT. As protein: CASSTGTSGYTGELFF.

The V and J genes are TRBV5-1 and TRBJ1-2, with TRBD1 matching 7 bases. The V segment lost 4 bases and the J segment 3 bases; nucleotides outside the gene matches: 9. The CDR3 sequence is 15 residues long. Per germline, CDR1 SGHRS and CDR2 YFSETQ. CDR3 coding DNA: TGCGCCAGCAGCCCCCGAGCCGGGACAGACTATGGCTACACCTTC. Amino acids: CASSPRAGTDYGYTF.

The gene calls are TRBV5-5 and TRBJ2-7, with D possibly being TRBD1 (6 bases). The CDR3 totals 14 residues. Germline V gene lookup returns CDR1 SGHKS and CDR2 YYEKEE (reference sequence). V lost 3 bases, J lost 2 bases, and 12 bases lay in between. The CDR3: CASSWDTATYEQYF. The CDR3 DNA is TGTGCCAGCAGCTGGGACACCGCAACCTACGAGCAGTACTTC.

The genes are TRBV5-5 and TRBJ2-7; 13 bases are shared with TRBD2. Looked up from germline, CDR1 is SGHKS and CDR2 is YYEKEE (reference sequence). V trimming: 2 bases; J trimming: 5 bases; junction bases outside the gene matches: 4. The CDR3 is made up of 15 amino acids. CDR3 in DNA: TGTGCCAGCAGCTTTGGGACTAGCGGGACCGACGAGCAGTACTTC. Protein product: CASSFGTSGTDEQYF.

This chain uses TRBV6-5 with TRBJ1-1; 11 nucleotides align to TRBD1. The germline V gene encodes CDR1 MNHEY and CDR2 SVGAGI. V was pared by 2 bases and J by 8 bases, with 10 bases of the junction left unmatched. This CDR3 is 16 amino acids long. The CDR3 sequence: CASSYAQGQGELEAFF. CDR3 nucleotide sequence: TGTGCCAGCAGTTACGCCCAGGGACAGGGGGAACTGGAAGCTTTCTTT.